These 30 T cell receptor beta chains share one sample of origin, sequenced in a study of cytotoxic CD8 clonotypes in ibrutinib-treated CLL. Only in-frame clones appear in the TCRdb table, and some are missing; sequencing was by immunoSEQ multiplex PCR. The sample has over 140,000 clones, 65% to 85% seen once; the top ten hold 7.5% to 8%. This specimen was PBMCs, taken after 36 months of ibrutinib treatment. Receptor source: a human donor with chronic lymphocytic leukemia.

This chain joins TRBV19 and TRBJ1-2; 10 bases map to TRBD1. V was clipped by 4 bases and J by 4 bases; unmatched bases: 6. CDR1 and CDR2 (germline): LNHDA, SQIVND (reference sequence). The CDR3 contains 15 residues. This CDR3 is CASSRQGAESYGYTF. CDR3 nucleotides: TGTGCCAGTAGTAGACAGGGGGCGGAATCCTATGGCTACACCTTC.

Only one count was recorded for this clone. V is TRBV9 and J is TRBJ2-3; tentatively, D is TRBD2 (5 bases). This CDR3 region has 16 residues. CDR1 and CDR2 (germline): SGDLS, YYNGEE. V gave up 0 bases and J gave up 2 bases, with 13 bases separating them. Here the CDR3 reads CASSVGRYSVTDTQYF. The DNA for the CDR3 is TGTGCCAGCAGCGTAGGGAGATATAGCGTCACAGATACGCAGTATTTT.

CDR3 in amino acids: CASSYSMNQPQHF. In nucleotides, the CDR3 is TGTGCCAGCAGTTACTCGATGAATCAGCCCCAGCATTTT. The chain links TRBV6-5 to TRBJ1-5, with unresolved D. This CDR3 has 13 residues. Looked up from germline, CDR1 is MNHEY and CDR2 is SVGAGI. The V gene lost 0 bases and the J gene lost 4 bases, with 4 bases spanning the gap.

CDR3 loop: CASSFSGTDEQFF. The CDR3 DNA reads TGTGCCAGCAGCTTTAGCGGGACCGATGAGCAGTTCTTC. The V call is TRBV5-6, the J call TRBJ2-1, with 8 bases lining up with TRBD2. J was trimmed by 8 bases and V by 2 bases; bases with no gene match: 3. Germline CDR1 SGHDT, CDR2 YYEEEE. The CDR3 has 13 amino acids. Complete variable domain (other parts from reference TRBV5-6 and TRBJ2-1): DAGVTQSPTHLIKTRGQQVTLRCSPKSGHDTVSWYQQALGQGPQFIFQYYEEEERQRGNFPDRFSGHQFPNYSSELNVNALLLGDSALYLCASSFSGTDEQFFGPGTRLTVL.

The chain employs TRBV7-9 and TRBJ1-2; no clear D gene. The CDR3 has 13 residues. CDR1 is SEHNR and CDR2 is FQNEAQ in the germline V gene (reference sequence). Trimming cost V 2 bases and J 4 bases, with 8 bases left between them. CDR3 protein: CASSLSSPYGYTF. The CDR3 nucleotides read TGTGCCAGCAGCTTAAGTAGTCCCTATGGCTACACCTTC.

This clone turned up a few times. The same CDR3 also results from other DNA sequences found in this sample. The rearrangement links TRBV10-1 to TRBJ2-1; 7 nucleotides align to TRBD1. CDR1 is WNHNN and CDR2 is SYGVQD in the germline V gene (reference sequence). V trimming: 6 bases; J trimming: 3 bases; junction bases outside the gene matches: 2. This CDR3 spans 13 amino acids. The CDR3, as DNA: TGCGCCAGCAGCGGACAGGTCTACAATGAGCAGTTCTTC. The encoded protein is CASSGQVYNEQFF.

This chain uses TRBV6-5 with TRBJ2-3; 7 bases fit TRBD1. The CDR3 totals 15 residues. In germline, CDR1 is MNHEY, CDR2 SVGAGI. Trimming cost V 4 bases and J 2 bases; bases outside gene matches: 6. The CDR3 region is CASSSPTGNTDTQYF. The DNA for the CDR3 is TGTGCCAGCAGTTCCCCGACAGGGAACACAGATACGCAGTATTTT.

The chain employs TRBV5-1 and TRBJ1-1, with D possibly being TRBD1 (5 bases). The CDR3 totals 15 residues. The germline CDR1 and CDR2 sequences are SGHRS and YFSETQ. Between the trimmed V and J ends, which lost 0 bases and 4 bases, there was a span of 13 bases. This CDR3 reads CASSLAGGRSTEAFF. The CDR3 DNA sequence: TGCGCCAGCAGCTTGGCGGGGGGTCGGAGCACTGAAGCTTTCTTT.

This sequence joins TRBV5-1 and TRBJ1-2; 9 bases match TRBD1. CDR1 SGHRS and CDR2 YFSETQ come from the germline V gene. After removal of 0 bases from V and 8 bases from J, the junction contained 8 bases not matched to a gene. CDR3 length equals 15 residues. The CDR3, as DNA: TGCGCCAGCAGCTTGGCGGACAGGGGCCGTAGGGGCTACACCTTC. Translating it yields CASSLADRGRRGYTF.

The chain recombines TRBV19 with TRBJ1-5; a possible D gene is TRBD1 (5 bases). Trimming removed 7 bases from V and 3 bases from J, with 22 bases in between. The CDR3 totals 17 residues. Looked up from germline, CDR1 is LNHDA and CDR2 is SQIVND (reference sequence). CDR3 sequence reads: CASKEYGRQLNNQPQHF. CDR3 DNA sequence: TGTGCCAGTAAGGAGTACGGGCGACAGCTAAACAATCAGCCCCAGCATTTT.

V and J are TRBV7-2 and TRBJ2-3; TRBD2 matches at 8 bases. Germline CDR1 and CDR2: SGHTA and FQGNSA. The CDR3 is 15 residues long. The trim removed 1 base at V and 4 bases at J, leaving 4 bases unmatched. CDR3 protein: CASSLVAGGADTQYF. CDR3 nucleotide sequence: TGTGCCAGCAGCTTAGTGGCGGGAGGCGCAGATACGCAGTATTTT.

The chain employs TRBV6-1 and TRBJ1-4; the match to TRBD1 covers 9 bases. V lost 3 bases to trimming and J lost 8 bases; unmatched junction nucleotides: 4. CDR3 length: 14 residues. CDR1 MNHNS and CDR2 SASEGT come from the germline V gene. This CDR3 is CASSEGTGREKLFF. In nucleotides, the CDR3 is TGTGCCAGCAGTGAGGGGACAGGGCGGGAAAAACTGTTTTTT.

This clone has more than one count but fewer than ten. The chain is built from TRBV11-3 and TRBJ1-1; TRBD1 agrees at 7 bases. The CDR3 totals 13 residues. V lost 5 bases and J lost 6; bases outside the gene matches: 6. Germline V gives CDR1 SGHNT, CDR2 YENEEA. The CDR3 sequence is CASSVTGESEAFF. The DNA for the CDR3 is TGTGCCAGCAGCGTTACAGGGGAGTCTGAAGCTTTCTTT.

The genes are TRBV27 and TRBJ2-7; D not certain. This CDR3 is 14 amino acids long. V was clipped by 4 bases and J by 0 bases, with 10 bases between them. CDR1 MNHEY and CDR2 SMNVEV come from the germline V gene (reference sequence). The CDR3 loop reads CASSYSESSYEQYF. Here the CDR3 DNA reads TGTGCCAGCAGTTACTCCGAGAGCTCCTACGAGCAGTACTTC.

J is TRBJ1-3 and V is TRBV7-6; D gene ambiguous. CDR3 size: 17 residues. Between the trimmed V and J ends, which lost 6 bases and 0 bases, there was a span of 18 bases. Germline CDR1 is SGHVS and CDR2 is FNYEAQ. The CDR3 loop reads CASSLRTASDSGNTIYF. The CDR3 DNA follows: TGTGCCAGCAGTCTACGGACGGCGTCCGACTCTGGAAACACCATATATTTT.

This chain uses TRBV30 with TRBJ2-4; 7 bases line up with TRBD1. CDR3 length: 14 amino acids. Germline V CDR1 and CDR2: GTSNPN, SVGIG (reference sequence). Trimming removed 5 bases from V and 2 bases from J; junction bases left unmatched: 6. Here the CDR3 reads CAWGRGWSKNIQYF. The CDR3 DNA is TGTGCCTGGGGCAGGGGGTGGTCCAAAAACATTCAGTACTTC.

This chain connects TRBV20-1 to TRBJ2-1; D is undetermined. The CDR3 extends over 11 amino acids. The germline gives CDR1 DFQATT, CDR2 SNEGSKA (reference sequence). The ends were cut back, 3 bases at V and 6 bases at J, with 6 bases in the middle. The CDR3 protein is CSARNSNEQFF. The CDR3 bases are TGCAGTGCTAGGAATAGCAATGAGCAGTTCTTC.

This clone was detected once. The CDR3 reads CASSKDRDGNTEAFF. Here the CDR3 DNA reads TGTGCCAGCAGTAAAGACCGGGACGGGAACACTGAAGCTTTCTTT. This rearrangement joins TRBV6-5 to TRBJ1-1; tentatively, D is TRBD1 (5 bases). V lost 5 bases to trimming and J lost 1 base, with 14 bases between them. The germline CDR1 and CDR2 sequences are MNHEY and SVGAGI. This CDR3 has 15 amino acids.

Worth noting for this clone: The DNA is left out, because the CDR3 cannot be placed on it with certainty; the CDR3 is given as TCRdb lists it. The chain combines TRBV12-2 with TRBJ2-2; the table's D gene call, TRBD2, was not cross checked with the DNA. TRBV12-2 is designated a pseudogene. The CDR3 has 19 residues if both end residues are counted. CDR3 in amino acids: CASRPYGCGYNDKTGELFF.

This clone came up once. The V call is TRBV19, the J call TRBJ1-1; 8 nucleotides align to TRBD1. V gave up 4 bases and J gave up 3 bases; unmatched junction bases: 13. CDR1 is LNHDA, CDR2 SQIVND, per germline (reference sequence). CDR3 length: 17 amino acids. CDR3 DNA sequence: TGTGCCAGTAGTAGTGACAGGGGCTCATTAGTGGACACTGAAGCTTTCTTT. Translation: CASSSDRGSLVDTEAFF.

The V gene is TRBV4-2, the J gene TRBJ2-2; tentative D call: TRBD1 (7 bases). V dropped 0 bases and J dropped 6 bases, with 11 bases sitting between them. CDR3 length: 15 residues. In germline, CDR1 is LGHNA, CDR2 YNFKEQ. The CDR3 here is CASSQDPRGAGELFF. The DNA for the CDR3 is TGTGCCAGCAGCCAAGATCCCAGGGGGGCCGGGGAGCTGTTTTTT.

In regard to this clone: One end of the junction varies from germline; a read error may be responsible. The rearrangement uses TRBV2 and TRBJ2-5, with D maybe TRBD2 (5 bases). Germline-derived CDR1 and CDR2 are SNHLY and FYNNEI. This CDR3 is 13 amino acids long. CDR3 DNA: TGTGCCGGCAGCGGCTCTTACCAAGAGACCCAGTACTTC. Protein sequence: CAGSGSYQETQYF.

The V gene is TRBV6-5, the J gene TRBJ1-5; 9 bases line up with TRBD1. From germline, CDR1 is MNHEY and CDR2 SVGAGI. With 2 bases clipped from V and 3 bases from J, the junction kept 2 bases outside the gene matches. The CDR3 has 15 residues. This chain's CDR3 is CASSYGTGLNQPQHF. In nucleotides, the CDR3 is TGTGCCAGCAGTTACGGGACAGGGCTCAATCAGCCCCAGCATTTT.

This chain connects TRBV27 to TRBJ2-1; D is unclear. The germline V gene has CDR1 MNHEY and CDR2 SMNVEV (reference sequence). V was clipped by 5 bases and J by 4 bases, with 3 bases between them. The CDR3 totals 11 residues. The CDR3 DNA reads as TGTGCCAGCAGTGCTTACAATGAGCAGTTCTTC. This sequence encodes CASSAYNEQFF.

This chain links TRBV4-1 with TRBJ2-5; 9 positions agree with TRBD1. The V gene's germline CDR1 is MGHRA and CDR2 YSYEKL. The CDR3 loop spans 16 amino acids. The V and J ends lost 2 bases and 5 bases, in that order; junction bases with no gene match: 9. As DNA, the CDR3 is TGCGCCAGCAGCCAAAGATCACAGGGGGCATTGGAGACCCAGTACTTC. Amino acid sequence: CASSQRSQGALETQYF.

The chain employs TRBV5-1 and TRBJ2-3; TRBD2 matches at 7 bases. The CDR3 is 15 amino acids. Germline V gene data show CDR1 as SGHRS and CDR2 as YFSETQ. V lost 4 bases to trimming and J lost 2 bases; unmatched junction nucleotides: 7. The CDR3 bases are TGCGCCAGCAGCGCACCGGGAGGCAACACAGATACGCAGTATTTT. Protein product: CASSAPGGNTDTQYF. Supplemented by reference TRBV5-1 and TRBJ2-3, the full variable domain reads KAGVTQTPRYLIKTRGQQVTLSCSPISGHRSVSWYQQTPGQGLQFLFEYFSETQRNKGNFPGRFSGRQFSNSRSEMNVSTLELGDSALYLCASSAPGGNTDTQYFGPGTRLTVL.

This clone occurred a few times. This sequence joins TRBV20-1 and TRBJ2-3; D remains ambiguous. Trimming pared 4 bases from V and 5 bases from J, leaving 7 bases between. The CDR3 consists of 11 residues. Germline V CDR1 and CDR2: DFQATT, SNEGSKA (reference sequence). CDR3: CSATWGDTQYF. Written as DNA, the CDR3 is TGCAGTGCTACCTGGGGAGATACGCAGTATTTT.

The chain carries TRBV28 and TRBJ2-7, with D possibly being TRBD2 (5 bases). The CDR3 has 14 amino acids. Germline V gene data show CDR1 as MDHEN and CDR2 as SYDVKM. V gave up 5 bases and J gave up 3 bases, with 14 bases separating them. CDR3 DNA sequence: TGTGCCAGCAGTCCCAGAGGGTCCTTCTACGAGCAGTACTTC. Protein: CASSPRGSFYEQYF.

The chain has TRBV10-3 and TRBJ2-7; D uncertain. This CDR3 spans 16 amino acids. V lost 2 bases to trimming and J lost 0 bases, with 14 bases between them. In germline, CDR1 is ENHRY, CDR2 SYGVKD. CDR3 nucleotides: TGTGCCATCAGTGAGCTTGGGCGTTTGAGCTCCTACGAGCAGTACTTC. Protein sequence: CAISELGRLSSYEQYF.

The J gene is TRBJ2-7, the V gene TRBV7-9, with TRBD1 matching over 7 bases. The germline V gene has CDR1 SEHNR and CDR2 FQNEAQ (reference sequence). The CDR3 is 15 amino acids. V gave up 0 bases and J gave up 6 bases; unmatched junction bases: 8. The DNA of the CDR3 is TGTGCCAGCAGCTTAGCGTCAGACAGGGTAAGCGAGCAGTACTTC. Amino acids: CASSLASDRVSEQYF.